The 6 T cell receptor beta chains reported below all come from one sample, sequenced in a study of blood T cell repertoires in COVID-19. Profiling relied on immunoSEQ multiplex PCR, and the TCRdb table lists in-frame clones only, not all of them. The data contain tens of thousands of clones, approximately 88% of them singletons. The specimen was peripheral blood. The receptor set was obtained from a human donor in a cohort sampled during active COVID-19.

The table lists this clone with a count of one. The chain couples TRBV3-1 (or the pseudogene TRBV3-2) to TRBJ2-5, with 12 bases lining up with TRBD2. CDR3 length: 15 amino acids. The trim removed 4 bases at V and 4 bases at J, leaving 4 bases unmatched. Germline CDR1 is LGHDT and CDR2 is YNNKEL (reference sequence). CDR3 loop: CASSPSGGATETQYF. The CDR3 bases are TGTGCCAGCAGCCCTAGCGGGGGGGCCACAGAGACCCAGTACTTC.

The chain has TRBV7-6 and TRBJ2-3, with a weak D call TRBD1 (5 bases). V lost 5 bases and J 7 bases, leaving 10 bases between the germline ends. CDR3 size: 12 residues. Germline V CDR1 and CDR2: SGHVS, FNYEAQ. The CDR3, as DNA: TGTGCCAGCAGCCACAGGACGAATACGCAGTATTTT. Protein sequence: CASSHRTNTQYF.

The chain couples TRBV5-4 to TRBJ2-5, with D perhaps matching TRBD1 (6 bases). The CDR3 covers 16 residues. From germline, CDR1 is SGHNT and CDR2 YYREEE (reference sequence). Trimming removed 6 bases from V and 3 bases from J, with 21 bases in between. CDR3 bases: TGTGCCAGCACCTGGGGGCAGCGCACAACTAAAGAGACCCAGTACTTC. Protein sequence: CASTWGQRTTKETQYF. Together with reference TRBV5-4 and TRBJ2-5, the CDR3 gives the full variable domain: ETGVTQSPTHLIKTRGQQVTLRCSSQSGHNTVSWYQQALGQGPQFIFQYYREEENGRGNFPPRFSGLQFPNYSSELNVNALELDDSALYLCASTWGQRTTKETQYFGPGTRLLVL.

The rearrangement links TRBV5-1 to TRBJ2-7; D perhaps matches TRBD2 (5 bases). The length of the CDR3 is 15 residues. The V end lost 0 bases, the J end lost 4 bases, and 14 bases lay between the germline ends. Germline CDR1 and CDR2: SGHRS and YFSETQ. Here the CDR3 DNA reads TGCGCCAGCAGCTTGGAACCAGCGGCCCCTTACGAGCAGTACTTC. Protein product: CASSLEPAAPYEQYF.

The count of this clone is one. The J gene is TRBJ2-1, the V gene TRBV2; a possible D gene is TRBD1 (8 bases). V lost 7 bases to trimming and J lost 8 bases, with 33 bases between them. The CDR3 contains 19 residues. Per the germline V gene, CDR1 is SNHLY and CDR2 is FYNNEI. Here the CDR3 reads CASNPRNRGGQRGGYEQFF. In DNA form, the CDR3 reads TGTGCCAGCAACCCTAGGAACAGGGGGGGCCAGCGGGGAGGTTATGAGCAGTTCTTC.

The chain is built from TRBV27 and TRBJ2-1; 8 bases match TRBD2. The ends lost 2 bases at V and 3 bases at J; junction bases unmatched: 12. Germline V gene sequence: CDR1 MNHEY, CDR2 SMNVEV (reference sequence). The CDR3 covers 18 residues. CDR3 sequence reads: CASSLKVRREAHYNEQFF. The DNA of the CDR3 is TGTGCCAGCAGTTTAAAGGTCAGGCGGGAGGCTCACTACAATGAGCAGTTCTTC.